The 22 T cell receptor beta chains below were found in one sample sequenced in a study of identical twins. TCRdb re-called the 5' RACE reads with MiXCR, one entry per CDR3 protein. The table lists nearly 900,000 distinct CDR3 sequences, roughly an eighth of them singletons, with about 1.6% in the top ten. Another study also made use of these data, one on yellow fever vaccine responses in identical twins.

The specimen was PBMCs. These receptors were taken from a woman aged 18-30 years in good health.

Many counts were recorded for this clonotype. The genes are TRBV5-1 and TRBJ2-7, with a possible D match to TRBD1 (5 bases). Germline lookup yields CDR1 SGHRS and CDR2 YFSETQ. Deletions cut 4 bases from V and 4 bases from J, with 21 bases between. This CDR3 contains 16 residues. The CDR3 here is CASSPDAGNPSYEQYF. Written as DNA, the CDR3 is TGCGCCAGCAGCCCGGATGCAGGGAACCCCTCTTACGAGCAGTACTTC.

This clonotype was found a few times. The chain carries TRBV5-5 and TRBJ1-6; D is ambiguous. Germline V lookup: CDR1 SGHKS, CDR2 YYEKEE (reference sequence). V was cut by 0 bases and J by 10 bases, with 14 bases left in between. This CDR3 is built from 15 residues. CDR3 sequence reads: CASSLDLGILSPLHF. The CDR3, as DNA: TGTGCCAGCAGCTTGGATTTGGGTATACTGTCACCCCTCCACTTT. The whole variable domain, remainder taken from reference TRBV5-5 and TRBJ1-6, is DAGVTQSPTHLIKTRGQQVTLRCSPISGHKSVSWYQQVLGQGPQFIFQYYEKEERGRGNFPDRFSARQFPNYSSELNVNALLLGDSALYLCASSLDLGILSPLHFGNGTRLTVT.

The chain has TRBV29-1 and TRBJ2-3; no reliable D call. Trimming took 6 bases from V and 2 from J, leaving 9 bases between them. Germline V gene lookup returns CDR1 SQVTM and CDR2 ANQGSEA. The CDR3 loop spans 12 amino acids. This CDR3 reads CSVGHFTDTQYF. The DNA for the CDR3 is TGCAGCGTAGGCCACTTCACAGATACGCAGTATTTT.

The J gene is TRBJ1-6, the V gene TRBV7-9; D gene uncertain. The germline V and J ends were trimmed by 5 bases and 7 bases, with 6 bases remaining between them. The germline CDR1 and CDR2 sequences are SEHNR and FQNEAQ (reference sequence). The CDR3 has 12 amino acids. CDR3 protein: CASSEENSPLHF. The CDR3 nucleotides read TGTGCCAGCAGCGAAGAAAATTCACCCCTCCACTTT. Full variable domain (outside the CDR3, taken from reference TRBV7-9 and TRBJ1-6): DTGVSQNPRHKITKRGQNVTFRCDPISEHNRLYWYRQTLGQGPEFLTYFQNEAQLEKSRLLSDRFSAERPKGSFSTLEIQRTEQGDSAMYLCASSEENSPLHFGNGTRLTVT.

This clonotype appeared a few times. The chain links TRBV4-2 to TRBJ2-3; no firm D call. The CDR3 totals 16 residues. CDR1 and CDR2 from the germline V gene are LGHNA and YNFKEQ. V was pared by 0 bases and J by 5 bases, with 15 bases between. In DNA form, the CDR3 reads TGTGCCAGCAGCCAAGACCCAGGCCCGAGTGAAGATACGCAGTATTTT. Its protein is CASSQDPGPSEDTQYF.

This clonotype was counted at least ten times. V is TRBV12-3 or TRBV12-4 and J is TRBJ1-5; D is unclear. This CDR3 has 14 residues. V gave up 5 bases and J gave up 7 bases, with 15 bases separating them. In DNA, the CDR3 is TGTGCCAGCAGTACTCTCACGACGGGCCAGCCCCAGCATTTT. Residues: CASSTLTTGQPQHF.

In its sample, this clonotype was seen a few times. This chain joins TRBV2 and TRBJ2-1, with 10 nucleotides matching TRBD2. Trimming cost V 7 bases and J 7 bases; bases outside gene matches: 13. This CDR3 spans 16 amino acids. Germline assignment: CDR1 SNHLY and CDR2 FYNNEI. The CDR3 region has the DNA TGTGCCAGCATAGATTTGGCTAGCGGGAGAAGGAATGAGCAGTTCTTC. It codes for CASIDLASGRRNEQFF.

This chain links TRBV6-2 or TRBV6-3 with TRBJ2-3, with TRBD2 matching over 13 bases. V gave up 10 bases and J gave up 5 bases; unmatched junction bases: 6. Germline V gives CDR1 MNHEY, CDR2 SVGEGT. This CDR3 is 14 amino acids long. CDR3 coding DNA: TGTGCCACCCGGACTAGCGGGAGACAAGATACGCAGTATTTT. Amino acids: CATRTSGRQDTQYF.

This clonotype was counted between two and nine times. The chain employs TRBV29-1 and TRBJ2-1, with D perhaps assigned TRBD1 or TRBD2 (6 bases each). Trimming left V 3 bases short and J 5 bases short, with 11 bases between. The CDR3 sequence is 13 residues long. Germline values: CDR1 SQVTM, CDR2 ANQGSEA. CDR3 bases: TGCAGCGTTGAGGGGGGACATAACAATGAGCAGTTCTTC. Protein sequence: CSVEGGHNNEQFF.

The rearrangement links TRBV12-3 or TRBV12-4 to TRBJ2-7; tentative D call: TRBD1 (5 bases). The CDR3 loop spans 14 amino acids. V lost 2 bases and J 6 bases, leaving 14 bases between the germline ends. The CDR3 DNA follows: TGTGCCAGCAGTTTATCGGGTATTAGGGGCGAGCAGTACGTC. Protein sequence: CASSLSGIRGEQYV.

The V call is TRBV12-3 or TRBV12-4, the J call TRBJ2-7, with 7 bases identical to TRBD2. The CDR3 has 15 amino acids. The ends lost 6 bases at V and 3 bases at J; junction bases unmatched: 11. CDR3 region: CASSEPGGSVYEQYF. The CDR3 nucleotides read TGTGCCAGCAGCGAGCCAGGCGGGAGCGTCTACGAGCAGTACTTC.

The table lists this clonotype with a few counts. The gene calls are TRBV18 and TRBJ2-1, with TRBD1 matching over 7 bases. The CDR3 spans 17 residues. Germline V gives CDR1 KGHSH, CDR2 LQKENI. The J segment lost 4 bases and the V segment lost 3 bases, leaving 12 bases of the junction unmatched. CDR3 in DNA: TGTGCCAGCTCACCGGCATCGGGCGACAGGGTGTACAATGAGCAGTTCTTC. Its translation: CASSPASGDRVYNEQFF.

The CDR3 region has the DNA TGCAGTGCTAGGGCAAGCGGGAGGCCCCTTGGGGAGCAGTACTTC. This codes for CSARASGRPLGEQYF. The chain couples TRBV20-1 to TRBJ2-7; 9 bases match TRBD2. This CDR3 comprises 15 residues. CDR1 and CDR2 (germline): DFQATT, SNEGSKA (reference sequence). With 3 bases clipped from V and 7 bases from J, the junction kept 13 bases outside the gene matches.

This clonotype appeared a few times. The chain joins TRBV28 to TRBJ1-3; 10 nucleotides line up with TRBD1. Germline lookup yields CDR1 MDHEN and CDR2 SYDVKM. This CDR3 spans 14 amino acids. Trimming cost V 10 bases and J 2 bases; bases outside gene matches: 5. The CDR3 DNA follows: TGTGCCATTAGACAGGGGGCAACTGGAAACACCATATATTTT. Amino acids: CAIRQGATGNTIYF.

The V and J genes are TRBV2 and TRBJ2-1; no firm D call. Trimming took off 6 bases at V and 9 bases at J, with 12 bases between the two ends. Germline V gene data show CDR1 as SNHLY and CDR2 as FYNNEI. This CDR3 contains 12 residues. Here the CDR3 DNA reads TGTGCCAGCAGGAGGTGGACGGCTGAGCAGTTCTTC. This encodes CASRRWTAEQFF.

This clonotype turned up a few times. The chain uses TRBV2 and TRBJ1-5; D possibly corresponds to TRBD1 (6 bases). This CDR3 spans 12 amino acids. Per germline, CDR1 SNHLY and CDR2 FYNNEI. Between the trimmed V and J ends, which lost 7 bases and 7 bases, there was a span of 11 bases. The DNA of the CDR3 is TGTGCCAGCAAGGGGGGCGGGCAGCCCCAGCATTTT. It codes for CASKGGGQPQHF.

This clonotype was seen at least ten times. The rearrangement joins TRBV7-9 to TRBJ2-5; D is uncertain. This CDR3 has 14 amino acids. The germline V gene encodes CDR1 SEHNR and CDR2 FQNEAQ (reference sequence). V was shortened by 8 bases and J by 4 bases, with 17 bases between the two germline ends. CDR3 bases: TGTGCCAGCGTCCGATCTGCCCTGCGAGAGACCCAGTACTTC. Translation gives CASVRSALRETQYF.

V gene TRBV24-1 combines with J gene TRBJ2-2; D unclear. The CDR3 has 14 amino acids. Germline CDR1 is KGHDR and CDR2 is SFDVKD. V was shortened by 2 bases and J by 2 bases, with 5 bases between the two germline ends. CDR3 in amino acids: CATSDWGNTGELFF. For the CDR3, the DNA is TGTGCCACCAGTGATTGGGGAAACACCGGGGAGCTGTTTTTT.

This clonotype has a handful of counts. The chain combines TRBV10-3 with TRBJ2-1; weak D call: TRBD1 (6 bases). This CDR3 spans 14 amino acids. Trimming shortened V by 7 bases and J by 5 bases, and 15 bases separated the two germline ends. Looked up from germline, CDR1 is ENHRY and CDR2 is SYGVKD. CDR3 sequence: CAIKFDRSDNEQFF. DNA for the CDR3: TGTGCCATCAAATTCGACAGGTCCGACAATGAGCAGTTCTTC.

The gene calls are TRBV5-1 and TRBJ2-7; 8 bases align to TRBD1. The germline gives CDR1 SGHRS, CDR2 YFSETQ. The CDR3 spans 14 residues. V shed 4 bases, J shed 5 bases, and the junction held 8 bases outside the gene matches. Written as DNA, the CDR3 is TGCGCCAGCAGCCTGGGACAGGCTAACGACGAGCAGTACGTC. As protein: CASSLGQANDEQYV.

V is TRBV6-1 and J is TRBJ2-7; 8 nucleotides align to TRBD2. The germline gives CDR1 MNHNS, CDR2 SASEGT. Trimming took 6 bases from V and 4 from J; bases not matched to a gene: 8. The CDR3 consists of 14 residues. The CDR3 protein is CASRDLTSVYEQYF. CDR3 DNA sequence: TGTGCCAGCAGGGACCTGACTAGCGTATACGAGCAGTACTTC.

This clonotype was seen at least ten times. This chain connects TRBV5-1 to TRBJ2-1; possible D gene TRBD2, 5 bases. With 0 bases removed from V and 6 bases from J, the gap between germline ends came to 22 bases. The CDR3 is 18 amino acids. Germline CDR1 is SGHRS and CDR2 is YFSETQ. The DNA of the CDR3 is TGCGCCAGCAGCTTGGGGGGATTGTCCGGACGAGGGATCAATGAGCAGTTCTTC. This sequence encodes CASSLGGLSGRGINEQFF. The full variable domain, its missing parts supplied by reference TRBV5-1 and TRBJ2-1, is KAGVTQTPRYLIKTRGQQVTLSCSPISGHRSVSWYQQTPGQGLQFLFEYFSETQRNKGNFPGRFSGRQFSNSRSEMNVSTLELGDSALYLCASSLGGLSGRGINEQFFGPGTRLTVL.